Presented here are 28 T cell receptor beta chains from one specimen sequenced in a study of shared clonotypes between healthy human individuals. Repertoires were generated with immunoSEQ multiplex PCR, while TCRdb's copy carries only in-frame clones and drops some. The data hold around 2.1 million clones, with more than 90% observed a single time. Sequenced: naive CD4+ T cells sorted from blood. Indicated subset: CD45RA+ positively selected. The receptors were sampled from a man aged 18 to 30 in good health.

The gene calls are TRBV9 and TRBJ2-7; perhaps TRBD1 as D (6 bases). The germline V gene has CDR1 SGDLS and CDR2 YYNGEE. V was clipped by 1 base and J by 2 bases, with 13 bases between them. The CDR3 loop spans 15 amino acids. The CDR3 bases are TGTGCCAGCAGCGTATCCGAGGGGGTTCCCTACGAGCAGTACTTC. Translating gives CASSVSEGVPYEQYF.

The chain links TRBV7-3 to TRBJ2-7; D may match TRBD1 or TRBD2 (6 bases each). Trimming pared 1 base from V and 2 bases from J, leaving 12 bases between. Germline V lookup: CDR1 SGHTA, CDR2 FQGTGA. The CDR3 covers 15 residues. The CDR3 loop reads CASSLKGGSTYEQYF. The CDR3, as DNA: TGTGCCAGCAGCTTAAAGGGGGGATCGACCTACGAGCAGTACTTC.

This rearrangement joins TRBV5-1 to TRBJ2-7; TRBD1 agrees at 11 bases. V was clipped by 3 bases and J by 4 bases; unmatched bases: 6. The CDR3 is 15 residues long. Germline V gives CDR1 SGHRS, CDR2 YFSETQ. The CDR3 here is CASSYGTGGRYEQYF. CDR3 nucleotide sequence: TGCGCCAGCAGCTATGGGACAGGGGGTCGGTACGAGCAGTACTTC.

The genes are TRBV10-3 and TRBJ2-5; a possible D gene is TRBD1 (5 bases). V was trimmed by 4 bases and J by 2 bases, leaving 8 bases between them. This CDR3 is built from 13 residues. The germline gives CDR1 ENHRY, CDR2 SYGVKD. The CDR3 spells CAISVDRQETQYF. CDR3 DNA: TGTGCCATCAGTGTCGACAGACAAGAGACCCAGTACTTC.

The CDR3 nucleotides read TGTGCCAGCAGCAACGGACAGGGGACTAAAGAGACCCAGTACTTC. Its translation: CASSNGQGTKETQYF. V and J are TRBV7-2 and TRBJ2-5; 9 bases are a match to TRBD1. The CDR3 length is 15 residues. Germline CDR1 SGHTA, CDR2 FQGNSA. The V and J ends lost 5 bases and 3 bases, in that order; junction bases with no gene match: 7. Full variable domain (rest looked up from reference TRBV7-2 and TRBJ2-5): GAGVSQSPSNKVTEKGKDVELRCDPISGHTALYWYRQSLGQGLEFLIYFQGNSAPDKSGLPSDRFSAERTGGSVSTLTIQRTQQEDSAVYLCASSNGQGTKETQYFGPGTRLLVL.

This chain joins TRBV27 and TRBJ1-2, with 7 bases fitting TRBD1. Germline values: CDR1 MNHEY, CDR2 SMNVEV (reference sequence). The V gene end was trimmed by 6 bases and the J gene end by 0 bases; junction bases not matched to a gene: 4. The CDR3 runs to 14 residues. The CDR3 protein is CASSRQGSNYGYTF. The DNA of the CDR3 is TGTGCCAGCAGCCGACAGGGCTCTAACTATGGCTACACCTTC.

The chain is built from TRBV30 and TRBJ2-1; a weak D match, TRBD2 (6 bases). Germline CDR1 is GTSNPN and CDR2 is SVGIG (reference sequence). V lost 1 base and J lost 1, with 20 bases in between. This CDR3 contains 18 residues. CDR3: CAWSGTLVEGSSYNEQFF. CDR3 DNA sequence: TGTGCCTGGAGTGGTACCTTAGTGGAGGGGTCATCCTACAATGAGCAGTTCTTC.

The CDR3 protein is CATSRGGRSGKGTDTQYF. The CDR3, as DNA: TGTGCCACCAGCAGAGGAGGTCGTAGCGGGAAAGGCACAGATACGCAGTATTTT. This chain joins TRBV15 and TRBJ2-3; 8 positions match TRBD2. The V gene's germline CDR1 is LNHNV and CDR2 YYDKDF (reference sequence). V lost 1 base to trimming and J lost 1 base; unmatched junction nucleotides: 10. The CDR3 covers 18 residues.

This rearrangement joins TRBV4-3 to TRBJ2-1; 7 positions agree with TRBD1. The CDR3 runs 16 residues. With 4 bases clipped from V and 0 bases from J, the junction kept 6 bases outside the gene matches. CDR1 LGHNA and CDR2 YSLEER come from the germline V gene. The CDR3 here is CASSPRAGGSYNEQFF. DNA for the CDR3: TGCGCCAGCAGCCCCAGGGCAGGGGGCTCCTACAATGAGCAGTTCTTC.

The chain is built from TRBV25-1 and TRBJ2-2; 7 bases align to TRBD1. V was pared by 1 base and J by 0 bases, with 2 bases of the junction left unmatched. Germline lookup yields CDR1 MGHDK and CDR2 SYGVNS. CDR3 size: 16 residues. CDR3 amino acids: CASSEWGTANTGELFF. The CDR3 nucleotides read TGTGCCAGCAGTGAATGGGGGACAGCGAACACCGGGGAGCTGTTTTTT.

The chain combines TRBV18 with TRBJ1-3; D remains ambiguous. In germline, CDR1 is KGHSH, CDR2 LQKENI. V was trimmed by 0 bases and J by 2 bases, leaving 8 bases between them. The CDR3 length is 15 residues. CDR3 region: CASSPPTSPGNTIYF. In nucleotides, the CDR3 is TGTGCCAGCTCACCACCGACAAGCCCTGGAAACACCATATATTTT.

The J gene is TRBJ1-5, the V gene TRBV18, with D perhaps TRBD1 (5 bases). V dropped 6 bases and J dropped 2 bases, with 11 bases sitting between them. Germline CDR1 reads KGHSH; CDR2 reads LQKENI. CDR3 size: 14 residues. The CDR3 loop is CASSNQGGNQPQHF. The CDR3 DNA reads TGTGCCAGCTCTAACCAGGGCGGCAATCAGCCCCAGCATTTT.

The chain couples TRBV9 to TRBJ2-2; 9 bases agree with TRBD2. The trim removed 0 bases at V and 0 bases at J, leaving 3 bases unmatched. Germline-derived CDR1 and CDR2 are SGDLS and YYNGEE. The CDR3 covers 17 residues. The chain's CDR3 is CASSVEAGGPNTGELFF. DNA for the CDR3: TGTGCCAGCAGCGTAGAGGCGGGAGGGCCGAACACCGGGGAGCTGTTTTTT. Full variable domain (remainder filled in from reference TRBV9 and TRBJ2-2): DSGVTQTPKHLITATGQRVTLRCSPRSGDLSVYWYQQSLDQGLQFLIQYYNGEERAKGNILERFSAQQFPDLHSELNLSSLELGDSALYFCASSVEAGGPNTGELFFGEGSRLTVL.

This clone was picked up one time. The chain carries TRBV5-1 and TRBJ2-3; 7 nucleotides match TRBD1. The length of the CDR3 is 15 residues. From germline, CDR1 is SGHRS and CDR2 YFSETQ. The V gene end was trimmed by 1 base and the J gene end by 1 base; junction bases not matched to a gene: 3. This CDR3 is CASSLPTGRTDTQYF. The CDR3 coding sequence is TGCGCCAGCAGCTTGCCGACAGGGCGCACAGATACGCAGTATTTT. Using reference TRBV5-1 and TRBJ2-3 for the parts outside the CDR3, the full variable domain is KAGVTQTPRYLIKTRGQQVTLSCSPISGHRSVSWYQQTPGQGLQFLFEYFSETQRNKGNFPGRFSGRQFSNSRSEMNVSTLELGDSALYLCASSLPTGRTDTQYFGPGTRLTVL.

This clone was detected only once. The V call is TRBV7-2, the J call TRBJ1-2, with D unresolved. V was pared by 1 base and J by 3 bases, with 6 bases between. The CDR3 has 13 residues. CDR1 and CDR2 (germline): SGHTA, FQGNSA. CDR3 amino acids: CASSLGADYGYTF. In nucleotides, the CDR3 is TGTGCCAGCAGCTTAGGAGCGGACTATGGCTACACCTTC. The variable domain in full, completed from reference TRBV7-2 and TRBJ1-2, reads GAGVSQSPSNKVTEKGKDVELRCDPISGHTALYWYRQSLGQGLEFLIYFQGNSAPDKSGLPSDRFSAERTGGSVSTLTIQRTQQEDSAVYLCASSLGADYGYTFGSGTRLTVV.

The gene calls are TRBV6-5 and TRBJ1-1; D possibly corresponds to TRBD1 (6 bases). Trimming took off 2 bases at V and 4 bases at J, with 11 bases between the two ends. This CDR3 has 14 residues. The germline gives CDR1 MNHEY, CDR2 SVGAGI. The CDR3 nucleotides are TGTGCCAGCAGTTACGGGAAACAGGGCACTGAAGCTTTCTTT. Encoded protein: CASSYGKQGTEAFF.

The gene calls are TRBV10-3 and TRBJ2-3; D call uncertain. CDR3 length equals 15 residues. Trimming took 0 bases from V and 2 from J, leaving 9 bases between them. Germline CDR1 is ENHRY and CDR2 is SYGVKD. The CDR3 is CAISESNIATDTQYF. In DNA, the CDR3 is TGTGCCATCAGTGAGTCGAATATCGCCACAGATACGCAGTATTTT.

The rearrangement joins TRBV7-9 to TRBJ2-3; TRBD1 aligns across 10 bases. With V trimmed by 5 bases and J by 6 bases, 11 bases remained unmatched. Germline assignment: CDR1 SEHNR and CDR2 FQNEAQ (reference sequence). The CDR3 consists of 16 residues. The CDR3 DNA is TGTGCCAGCAGCCTGGGACAGGGGCGACCGACGGATACGCAGTATTTT. Translated, it gives CASSLGQGRPTDTQYF.

A word on this clone: Other DNA variants within this sample encode the same CDR3. The chain links TRBV5-1 to TRBJ1-4; D possibly corresponds to TRBD1 (5 bases). This CDR3 is built from 15 residues. V was shortened by 0 bases and J by 5 bases, with 11 bases between the two germline ends. Looked up from germline, CDR1 is SGHRS and CDR2 is YFSETQ. Written as DNA, the CDR3 is TGCGCCAGCAGCTTGGCCGGGACGGAAAATGAAAAACTGTTTTTT. It codes for CASSLAGTENEKLFF. The full variable domain, in which reference TRBV5-1 and TRBJ1-4 provide the parts outside the CDR3, is KAGVTQTPRYLIKTRGQQVTLSCSPISGHRSVSWYQQTPGQGLQFLFEYFSETQRNKGNFPGRFSGRQFSNSRSEMNVSTLELGDSALYLCASSLAGTENEKLFFGSGTQLSVL.

J is TRBJ2-7 and V is TRBV6-1; TRBD2 agrees at 13 bases. Per germline, CDR1 MNHNS and CDR2 SASEGT. V shed 6 bases and J 11 bases; nucleotides not matched to a gene: 13. This CDR3 contains 15 residues. DNA for the CDR3: TGTGCCAGCAGCGATACTAGCGGGAGGGCCAAGAGGGAGTACTTC. Protein product: CASSDTSGRAKREYF.

This sequence joins TRBV30 and TRBJ2-5; a weak D match, TRBD2 (6 bases). V was cut by 0 bases and J by 0 bases, with 14 bases left in between. CDR1 GTSNPN and CDR2 SVGIG come from the germline V gene (reference sequence). The CDR3 has 16 amino acids. DNA for the CDR3: TGTGCCTGGAGTGTGGGGCTAGCGAATTACCAAGAGACCCAGTACTTC. Translating it yields CAWSVGLANYQETQYF.

Points on this clone: The same CDR3 arises from other DNA sequences in this sample as well. CDR3 in DNA: TGTGCCAGCAGCTTAGATCGGAGCACAGATACGCAGTATTTT. Residues: CASSLDRSTDTQYF. V and J are TRBV7-6 and TRBJ2-3; D unresolved. The CDR3 runs 14 residues. The germline CDR1 and CDR2 sequences are SGHVS and FNYEAQ. Trimming stripped 1 base from V and 0 bases from J, with 5 bases between.

V is TRBV6-6 and J is TRBJ2-2, with D maybe TRBD2 (5 bases). The CDR3 spans 12 residues. The V gene's germline CDR1 is MNHNY and CDR2 SVGAGI (reference sequence). V lost 6 bases and J 6 bases, leaving 8 bases between the germline ends. In DNA form, the CDR3 reads TGTGCCAGCAGCCGGGGAGCCGGGGAGCTGTTTTTT. This codes for CASSRGAGELFF.

This clone was observed once. V usage is TRBV6-5 and J usage is TRBJ2-5; possible D gene TRBD2, 6 bases. V lost 0 bases, J lost 5 bases, and 13 bases lay in between. Germline values: CDR1 MNHEY, CDR2 SVGAGI. The CDR3 is made up of 15 amino acids. CDR3 in DNA: TGTGCCAGCAGTTACTCGCCGGGTGCGGGGGAGACCCAGTACTTC. This sequence encodes CASSYSPGAGETQYF.

This chain uses TRBV30 with TRBJ1-4; the D is unclear. The V end was cut by 4 bases, the J end by 5 bases, with 8 bases between. Germline V gene data show CDR1 as GTSNPN and CDR2 as SVGIG (reference sequence). The CDR3 is 12 amino acids. The CDR3 is CAWTNRNEKLFF. Written as DNA, the CDR3 is TGTGCCTGGACTAACAGAAATGAAAAACTGTTTTTT.

The J gene is TRBJ2-3, the V gene TRBV1; the D call in the table, TRBD2, was not verified against the DNA. TRBV1 corresponds to a pseudogene. The CDR3 length is 17 residues. This chain's CDR3 is CTSSQDRTSGKTDTQYF. The CDR3 region has the DNA TGCACCAGCAGCCAAGATCGTACTAGCGGGAAAACAGATACGCAGTATTTT.

This clone was recorded only once. The genes are TRBV10-3 and TRBJ1-1, with 8 bases aligning to TRBD1. The CDR3 consists of 15 residues. Trimming cost V 9 bases and J 0 bases; bases outside gene matches: 9. Per germline, CDR1 ENHRY and CDR2 SYGVKD. CDR3 sequence: CAISGGPFMNTEAFF. The DNA of the CDR3 is TGTGCCATATCAGGGGGCCCTTTCATGAACACTGAAGCTTTCTTT.

V gene TRBV4-1 combines with J gene TRBJ1-2, with 7 bases identical to TRBD1. The germline CDR1 and CDR2 sequences are MGHRA and YSYEKL. This CDR3 is built from 18 residues. Germline trimming cut 4 bases from V and 5 bases from J; bases unmatched to any gene: 19. The CDR3 DNA follows: TGCGCCAGCAGCCGATCCTTGGGCTCAGGGGGATTGAGGTATGGCTACACCTTC. Protein: CASSRSLGSGGLRYGYTF.